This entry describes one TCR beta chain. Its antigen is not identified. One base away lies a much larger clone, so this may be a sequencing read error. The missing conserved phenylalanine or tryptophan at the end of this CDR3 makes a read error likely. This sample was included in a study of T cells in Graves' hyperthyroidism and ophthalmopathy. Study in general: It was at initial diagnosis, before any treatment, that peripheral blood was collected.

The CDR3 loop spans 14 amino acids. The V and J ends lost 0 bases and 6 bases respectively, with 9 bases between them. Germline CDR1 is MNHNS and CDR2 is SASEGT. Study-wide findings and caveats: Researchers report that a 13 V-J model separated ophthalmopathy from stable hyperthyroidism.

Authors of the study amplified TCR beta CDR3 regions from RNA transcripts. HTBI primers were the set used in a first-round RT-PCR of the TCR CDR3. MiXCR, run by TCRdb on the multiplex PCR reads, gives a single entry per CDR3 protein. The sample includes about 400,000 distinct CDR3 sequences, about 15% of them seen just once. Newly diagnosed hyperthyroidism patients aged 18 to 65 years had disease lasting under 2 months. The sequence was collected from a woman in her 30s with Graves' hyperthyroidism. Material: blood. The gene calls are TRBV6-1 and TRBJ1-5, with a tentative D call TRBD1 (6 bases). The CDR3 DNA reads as TGTGCCAGCAGTGAAGCAACAGGGTCTCAGCCCCAGCATCTT. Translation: CASSEATGSQPQHL.